The source of this T cell receptor (beta chain) is a study of spatial heterogeneity in lung cancer. Study summary: Raw reads contained each unique TCR and UMI combination more than ten times on average. Whole-study findings and limits: At resection, ubiquitous expanded tumor TCRs appeared in blood more than at follow-up.

CDR3 length: 12 residues. Germline V gene lookup returns CDR1 WNHNN and CDR2 SYGVQD (reference sequence). Trimming took 3 bases from V and 5 from J, leaving 7 bases between them. The table lists this clonotype with many counts. Its antigen is not identified. MiXCR, run by TCRdb on the 5' RACE reads, gives a single entry per CDR3 protein. The table has around 66,000 distinct CDR3 sequences, under 7.5% seen once. Time point: sample taken at primary tumor resection. More than 70 TRACERx patients with early, untreated non-small cell lung cancer donated samples. Tumor, nontumor lung or frozen PBMC supplied whole RNA, sequenced without sorting.

The sequencing used PBMCs, collected at surgery. The receptor was isolated from a female donor with early-stage non-small cell lung cancer. The chain carries TRBV10-1 and TRBJ1-1; no reliable D call. DNA for the CDR3: TGCGCCAGCAGTGATGGCGTTACTGAAGCTTTCTTT. It is translated as CASSDGVTEAFF.